The 26 T cell receptor beta chains presented below share a single source sample, sequenced in a study of CD8 T cells in Susac syndrome. cDNA came from roughly 0.47 to 1 ug RNA primed by random hexamers. TCRdb reprocessed the immunoSEQ multiplex PCR reads with MiXCR, giving one entry per CDR3 protein. The repertoire includes 200,000 to 250,000 distinct CDR3 sequences, around 93% of them detected once, and approximately 0.15% sits in the top ten. The material sequenced was CD4+ T cells from PBMCs. The origin of the receptors is a human donor with Susac syndrome.

In its sample, this clonotype was seen once. The chain employs TRBV20-1 and TRBJ2-1, with TRBD2 identical over 10 bases. The CDR3 has 14 residues. CDR1 and CDR2 (germline): DFQATT, SNEGSKA (reference sequence). With V trimmed by 0 bases and J by 5 bases, 1 base remained unmatched. This chain's CDR3 is CSARELAGDNEQFF. CDR3 nucleotides: TGCAGTGCTAGAGAGCTAGCGGGGGACAATGAGCAGTTCTTC.

The rearrangement uses TRBV5-1 and TRBJ1-4; 7 nucleotides match TRBD1. The germline gives CDR1 SGHRS, CDR2 YFSETQ. The CDR3 spans 13 residues. V shed 4 bases, J shed 5 bases, and the junction held 2 bases outside the gene matches. As DNA, the CDR3 is TGCGCCAGCAGCCAGGGGGAGAATGAAAAACTGTTTTTT. Its translation is CASSQGENEKLFF. The full variable domain, completed using reference TRBV5-1 and TRBJ1-4, is KAGVTQTPRYLIKTRGQQVTLSCSPISGHRSVSWYQQTPGQGLQFLFEYFSETQRNKGNFPGRFSGRQFSNSRSEMNVSTLELGDSALYLCASSQGENEKLFFGSGTQLSVL.

The J gene is TRBJ2-3, the V gene TRBV20-1; no firm D call. The germline V and J ends were trimmed by 6 bases and 2 bases, with 15 bases remaining between them. The CDR3 is made up of 14 amino acids. CDR1 is DFQATT, CDR2 SNEGSKA, per germline (reference sequence). This chain's CDR3 is CSAVSLSHTDTQYF. The CDR3 DNA follows: TGCAGTGCCGTATCACTTAGTCACACAGATACGCAGTATTTT.

The chain employs TRBV29-1 and TRBJ1-4; unclear D gene. CDR1 and CDR2 (germline): SQVTM, ANQGSEA. V was clipped by 4 bases and J by 5 bases, with 14 bases between them. The length of the CDR3 is 14 residues. The CDR3 region is CSVVSLGGNEKLFF. The CDR3 nucleotides are TGCAGCGTTGTCAGTTTAGGAGGGAATGAAAAACTGTTTTTT. The full variable domain, with the rest looked up from reference TRBV29-1 and TRBJ1-4, is SAVISQKPSRDICQRGTSLTIQCQVDSQVTMMFWYRQQPGQSLTLIATANQGSEATYESGFVIDKFPISRPNLTFSTLTVSNMSPEDSSIYLCSVVSLGGNEKLFFGSGTQLSVL.

The chain uses TRBV5-4 and TRBJ2-1; 14 bases match TRBD2. This CDR3 comprises 15 residues. The germline CDR1 and CDR2 sequences are SGHNT and YYREEE (reference sequence). Losses at the gene ends were 4 bases for V and 10 bases for J; bases not matched to a gene: 7. The CDR3 loop is CASSPRLAGGPEQFF. As DNA, the CDR3 is TGTGCCAGCAGCCCCAGACTAGCGGGGGGGCCCGAGCAGTTCTTC.

The chain carries TRBV2 and TRBJ2-3; either TRBD1 or TRBD2 may supply D (5 bases each). The germline V and J ends were trimmed by 7 bases and 0 bases, with 11 bases remaining between them. CDR3 size: 14 residues. The germline V gene encodes CDR1 SNHLY and CDR2 FYNNEI. The CDR3 region is CASTRDGSTDTQYF. DNA for the CDR3: TGTGCCAGCACCAGGGACGGAAGCACAGATACGCAGTATTTT.

This clonotype appeared a single time. The rearrangement joins TRBV28 to TRBJ2-5; D unclear. The CDR3 is 12 amino acids. Germline V gives CDR1 MDHEN, CDR2 SYDVKM. V was pared by 2 bases and J by 9 bases, with 10 bases between. CDR3 DNA: TGTGCCAGCAGTTTACCCAGAACGGCCCAGTACTTC. Residues: CASSLPRTAQYF. Full variable domain (rest looked up from reference TRBV28 and TRBJ2-5): DVKVTQSSRYLVKRTGEKVFLECVQDMDHENMFWYRQDPGLGLRLIYFSYDVKMKEKGDIPEGYSVSREKKERFSLILESASTNQTSMYLCASSLPRTAQYFGPGTRLLVL.

Here the CDR3 DNA reads TGTGCCAGCAGCTGGCTATCGGACAGGGGAAACTATGGCTACACCTTC. Amino acid sequence: CASSWLSDRGNYGYTF. This chain links TRBV5-4 with TRBJ1-2, with TRBD1 matching over 9 bases. The junction had 8 bases not matched to a gene; V was cut back by 3 bases and J by 2 bases. The V gene's germline CDR1 is SGHNT and CDR2 YYREEE (reference sequence). There are 16 residues in the CDR3.

Notes on this clonotype: An end of the junction differs from the germline gene, which may be a read error. This sequence joins TRBV7-2 and TRBJ2-1, with 8 nucleotides matching TRBD2. Germline V gene lookup returns CDR1 SGHTA and CDR2 FQGNSA. The CDR3 is 17 amino acids. The CDR3, as DNA: TGTGCCAGCAGCCTAGCGCCGGGGGGGAGATTCTACAATGAGCAGTTCTTC. Amino acids: CASSLAPGGRFYNEQFF.

This chain joins TRBV20-1 and TRBJ2-3, with 15 nucleotides matching TRBD2. This CDR3 region has 19 residues. V was pared by 2 bases and J by 0 bases, with 9 bases of the junction left unmatched. Germline loops: CDR1 DFQATT, CDR2 SNEGSKA (reference sequence). The CDR3 bases are TGCAGTGCTAGACCCGCCGGGACTAGCGGGGGGCGTAGCACAGATACGCAGTATTTT. As protein: CSARPAGTSGGRSTDTQYF.

The chain combines TRBV15 with TRBJ2-2, with 7 bases fitting TRBD2. The CDR3 totals 13 residues. Per germline, CDR1 LNHNV and CDR2 YYDKDF (reference sequence). The V gene end was trimmed by 8 bases and the J gene end by 1 base; junction bases not matched to a gene: 1. The CDR3 DNA sequence: TGTGCCACCGGGGGGGTGAACACCGGGGAGCTGTTTTTT. It specifies CATGGVNTGELFF.

The chain combines TRBV12-3 or TRBV12-4 with TRBJ1-5; D may be TRBD1 (6 bases). With 3 bases removed from V and 5 bases from J, the gap between germline ends came to 8 bases. This CDR3 is built from 13 residues. The CDR3 reads CASSFGGYQPQHF. For the CDR3, the DNA is TGTGCCAGCAGTTTTGGGGGCTATCAGCCCCAGCATTTT.

This clonotype was observed once. The V and J genes are TRBV15 and TRBJ1-2; 8 nucleotides line up with TRBD1. The CDR3 runs to 15 residues. J was trimmed by 12 bases and V by 5 bases; bases with no gene match: 17. CDR1 LNHNV and CDR2 YYDKDF come from the germline V gene (reference sequence). CDR3: CATSDRQGPRGLDTF. CDR3 DNA sequence: TGTGCCACCAGCGACCGACAGGGGCCGCGAGGTTTGGACACCTTC.

CDR3 in amino acids: CATSSWAEVNTEAFF. The CDR3 DNA is TGTGCCACCAGCAGTTGGGCGGAGGTGAACACTGAAGCTTTCTTT. The chain recombines TRBV15 with TRBJ1-1, with D unclear. Trimming took 3 bases from V and 0 from J, leaving 11 bases between them. Germline lookup yields CDR1 LNHNV and CDR2 YYDKDF (reference sequence). This CDR3 is 15 amino acids long. The whole variable domain, filled in from reference TRBV15 and TRBJ1-1, reads DAMVIQNPRYQVTQFGKPVTLSCSQTLNHNVMYWYQQKSSQAPKLLFHYYDKDFNNEADTPDNFQSRRPNTSFCFLDIRSPGLGDTAMYLCATSSWAEVNTEAFFGQGTRLTVV.

The V and J genes are TRBV6-5 and TRBJ2-5; 8 bases map to TRBD2. Germline-derived CDR1 and CDR2 are MNHEY and SVGAGI. This CDR3 has 15 amino acids. Trimming took 5 bases from V and 5 from J; bases not matched to a gene: 10. As DNA, the CDR3 is TGTGCCAGCAGTCCTCCGGGACTAGATGTCGAGACCCAGTACTTC. Translated, it gives CASSPPGLDVETQYF.

The rearrangement joins TRBV28 to TRBJ1-2; D perhaps matches TRBD1 (6 bases). Germline CDR1 and CDR2: MDHEN and SYDVKM. Deletions cut 5 bases from V and 8 bases from J, with 15 bases between. The CDR3 consists of 13 residues. The CDR3 DNA reads TGTGCCAGCAGTCTCCCGACAGGTCCGGGCTACACCTTC. The encoded protein is CASSLPTGPGYTF.

This chain connects TRBV20-1 to TRBJ2-5; TRBD2 matches 8 bases. Germline V gives CDR1 DFQATT, CDR2 SNEGSKA (reference sequence). The CDR3 extends over 16 amino acids. V lost 0 bases to trimming and J lost 2 bases; unmatched junction nucleotides: 8. CDR3 sequence (DNA): TGCAGTGCTAGAGATCAGAAAGCGGGGGCTCAAGAGACCCAGTACTTC. Protein sequence: CSARDQKAGAQETQYF.

The chain carries TRBV28 and TRBJ1-1, with D possibly matching TRBD1 (5 bases). The CDR3 runs to 11 residues. From germline, CDR1 is MDHEN and CDR2 SYDVKM. The DNA of the CDR3 is TGTGCTGGGTCGGGGGGAACTGAAGCTTTCTTT. Translation gives CAGSGGTEAFF. The whole variable domain, filled in from reference TRBV28 and TRBJ1-1, reads DVKVTQSSRYLVKRTGEKVFLECVQDMDHENMFWYRQDPGLGLRLIYFSYDVKMKEKGDIPEGYSVSREKKERFSLILESASTNQTSMYLCAGSGGTEAFFGQGTRLTVV.

The chain combines TRBV20-1 with TRBJ2-5, with 7 nucleotides matching TRBD1. In germline, CDR1 is DFQATT, CDR2 SNEGSKA (reference sequence). The CDR3 consists of 15 residues. V lost 1 base to trimming and J lost 0 bases; unmatched junction nucleotides: 5. The CDR3 DNA sequence: TGCAGTGCTAGAGCGGGGACAGAATACCAAGAGACCCAGTACTTC. Amino acid sequence: CSARAGTEYQETQYF.

The V and J genes are TRBV11-2 and TRBJ2-3; 10 bases are shared with TRBD1. The CDR3 length is 15 residues. J gave up 5 bases and V 6 bases, and 8 bases lay outside the gene matches. Germline CDR1 SGHAT, CDR2 FQNNGV. The DNA of the CDR3 is TGTGCCAGCAGTTCCCCGGGACAGGGGATAGATACGCAGTATTTT. It codes for CASSSPGQGIDTQYF. The full variable domain, its missing parts supplied by reference TRBV11-2 and TRBJ2-3, is EAGVAQSPRYKIIEKRQSVAFWCNPISGHATLYWYQQILGQGPKLLIQFQNNGVVDDSQLPKDRFSAERLKGVDSTLKIQPAKLEDSAVYLCASSSPGQGIDTQYFGPGTRLTVL.

This CDR3 reads CASSPPQGDGYTF. The CDR3 region has the DNA TGTGCCAGCAGTCCACCCCAGGGGGATGGCTACACCTTC. The chain uses TRBV28 and TRBJ1-2; TRBD1 aligns across 7 bases. The CDR3 loop spans 13 amino acids. The V gene end was trimmed by 5 bases and the J gene end by 6 bases; junction bases not matched to a gene: 6. Per germline, CDR1 MDHEN and CDR2 SYDVKM.

The chain employs TRBV20-1 and TRBJ1-5, with no clear D. Germline loops: CDR1 DFQATT, CDR2 SNEGSKA (reference sequence). Trimming shortened V by 0 bases and J by 7 bases, and 13 bases separated the two germline ends. There are 14 residues in the CDR3. The CDR3 sequence: CSARDAPGRQPQHF. DNA of the CDR3: TGCAGTGCTAGAGATGCCCCGGGTCGACAGCCCCAGCATTTT.

The chain employs TRBV14 and TRBJ2-5, with D possibly matching TRBD2 (5 bases). The CDR3 sequence is 14 residues long. Looked up from germline, CDR1 is SGHDN and CDR2 is FVKESK. V was trimmed by 4 bases and J by 5 bases, leaving 14 bases between them. CDR3: CASSRTAGRETQYF. The CDR3 bases are TGTGCCAGCAGCCGGACCGCGGGTAGGGAGACCCAGTACTTC. Supplemented by reference TRBV14 and TRBJ2-5, the full variable domain reads EAGVTQFPSHSVIEKGQTVTLRCDPISGHDNLYWYRRVMGKEIKFLLHFVKESKQDESGMPNNRFLAERTGGTYSTLKVQPAELEDSGVYFCASSRTAGRETQYFGPGTRLLVL.

The chain carries TRBV20-1 and TRBJ1-2; D is possibly TRBD1 (5 bases). V lost 6 bases, J lost 3 bases, and 11 bases lay in between. Germline-derived CDR1 and CDR2 are DFQATT and SNEGSKA (reference sequence). This CDR3 is 12 amino acids long. The CDR3 spells CSAFGGDYGYTF. The DNA for the CDR3 is TGCAGTGCCTTCGGGGGGGACTATGGCTACACCTTC.

The chain carries TRBV30 and TRBJ1-2, with 7 bases fitting TRBD1. Germline lookup yields CDR1 GTSNPN and CDR2 SVGIG (reference sequence). V shed 3 bases, J shed 12 bases, and the junction held 7 bases outside the gene matches. This CDR3 is 11 amino acids long. The CDR3 loop is CAWRLTGRDTF. The CDR3 bases are TGTGCCTGGAGGTTGACAGGGCGAGACACCTTC. The variable domain in full, completed from reference TRBV30 and TRBJ1-2, reads SQTIHQWPATLVQPVGSPLSLECTVEGTSNPNLYWYRQAAGRGLQLLFYSVGIGQISSEVPQNLSASRPQDRQFILSSKKLLLSDSGFYLCAWRLTGRDTFGSGTRLTVV.

The chain has TRBV5-1 and TRBJ1-6; D remains unclear. V was trimmed by 0 bases and J by 8 bases, leaving 15 bases between them. The CDR3 is 16 residues long. CDR1 and CDR2 from the germline V gene are SGHRS and YFSETQ. CDR3 residues: CASSLGRATGDSPLHF. In DNA, the CDR3 is TGCGCCAGCAGCTTGGGTCGGGCAACTGGGGATTCACCCCTCCACTTT.